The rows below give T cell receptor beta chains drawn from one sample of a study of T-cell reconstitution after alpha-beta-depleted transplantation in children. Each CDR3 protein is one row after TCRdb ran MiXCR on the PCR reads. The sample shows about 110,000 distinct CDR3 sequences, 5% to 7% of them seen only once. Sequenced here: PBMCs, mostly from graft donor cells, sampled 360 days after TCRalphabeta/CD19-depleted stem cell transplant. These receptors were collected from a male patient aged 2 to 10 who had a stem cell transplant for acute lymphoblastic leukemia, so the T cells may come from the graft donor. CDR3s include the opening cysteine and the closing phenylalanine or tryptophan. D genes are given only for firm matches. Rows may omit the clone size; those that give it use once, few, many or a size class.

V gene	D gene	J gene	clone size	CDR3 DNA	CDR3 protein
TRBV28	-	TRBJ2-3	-	TGTGCCAGCAGTTTAATGGGGGGCTGGCCAGATACGCAGTATTTT	CASSLMGGWPDTQYF
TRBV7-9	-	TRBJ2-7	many	TGTGCCAGCAGCTCCCGGGACAACTCCTACGAGCAGTACTTC	CASSSRDNSYEQYF
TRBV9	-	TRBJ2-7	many	TGTGCCAGCACCATCTCACAGGGTACCTACGAGCAGTACTTC	CASTISQGTYEQYF
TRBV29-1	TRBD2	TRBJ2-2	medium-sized	TGCAGCGTTCCTCGGACTAGCGGGGCAGGCGGGGAGCTGTTTTTT	CSVPRTSGAGGELFF
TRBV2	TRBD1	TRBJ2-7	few	TGTGCCAGCAGTGAGACCGGGACAGGGACCCACGAGCAGTACTTC	CASSETGTGTHEQYF
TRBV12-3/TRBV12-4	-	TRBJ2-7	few	TGTGCCAGCAGCAAAGGGGGGGCGAACTACGAGCAGTACTTC	CASSKGGANYEQYF
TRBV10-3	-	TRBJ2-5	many	TGTGCCATCAGCGACCTCTTACAAGAGACCCAGTACTTC	CAISDLLQETQYF
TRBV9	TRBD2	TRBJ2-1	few	TGTGCCAGCAGCGTAGGCAGCGGGAGTCGATATGAGCAGTTCTTC	CASSVGSGSRYEQFF
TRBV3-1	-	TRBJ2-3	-	TGTGCCAGCAGCCAAGACGAGGGGCTCACAGATACGCAGTATTTT	CASSQDEGLTDTQYF
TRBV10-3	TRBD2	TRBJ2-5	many	TGTGCCATCAGTGAGTCTAGCGGGAGAAGCGGGGATCAAGAGACCCAGTACTTC	CAISESSGRSGDQETQYF
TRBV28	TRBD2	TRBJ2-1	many	TGTGCCAGCAGCCAAGCGCTAGCGGAGTACAATGAGCAGTTCTTC	CASSQALAEYNEQFF
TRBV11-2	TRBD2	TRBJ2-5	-	TGTGCCAGCAGCGGGGCGGGAGAGGAGACCCAGTACTTC	CASSGAGEETQYF
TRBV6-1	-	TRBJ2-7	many	TGTGCCAGCAGCCCCTCGAATTTGGGGGAGCAGTACTTC	CASSPSNLGEQYF
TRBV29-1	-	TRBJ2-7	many	TGCAGCGTTGGGTTGGGGGGTCGATACGAGCAGTACTTC	CSVGLGGRYEQYF
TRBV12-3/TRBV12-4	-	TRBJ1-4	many	TGTGCCAGCAGTTTAGGGCACTCTAATGAAAAACTGTTTTTT	CASSLGHSNEKLFF
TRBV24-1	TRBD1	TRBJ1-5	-	TGTGCCACCGCAGCCGGGACAGCAAGCAATCAGCCCCAGCATTTT	CATAAGTASNQPQHF
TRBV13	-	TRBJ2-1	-	TGTGCCAGCAGCCCCGGGCTTACCGGGTCCTTTTACAATGAGCAGTTCTTC	CASSPGLTGSFYNEQFF
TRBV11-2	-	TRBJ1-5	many	TGTGCCAGCAGCTTAGGGGATTATAGCAATCAGCCCCAGCATTTT	CASSLGDYSNQPQHF
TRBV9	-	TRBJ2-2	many	TGTGCCAGCGCGGGACTCACGAACACCGGGGAGCTGTTTTTT	CASAGLTNTGELFF
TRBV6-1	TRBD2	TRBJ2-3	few	TGTGCCAGCAGAGAGCGCGGGGGGGCCACAGATACGCAGTATTTT	CASRERGGATDTQYF
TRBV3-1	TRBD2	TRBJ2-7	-	TGTGCCAGCAGCCAAGATCATGGGCGGGGGACCTACGAGCAGTACTTC	CASSQDHGRGTYEQYF
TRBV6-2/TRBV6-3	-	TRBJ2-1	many	TGTGCCAGCAGTTACGTCCGGGAGAGGTTAAGTGAGCAGTTCTTC	CASSYVRERLSEQFF
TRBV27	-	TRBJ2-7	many	TGTGCCACCCGTTACGGACAGACTTCCTACGAGCAGTACTTC	CATRYGQTSYEQYF
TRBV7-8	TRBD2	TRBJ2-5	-	TGTGCCAGCACCTTTAAGAGGGCGGGAGGGGGAAAGGAGACCCAGTACTTC	CASTFKRAGGGKETQYF
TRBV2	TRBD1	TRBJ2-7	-	TGTGCCAGCAGAGCTGGGACAGGGATTGTCTACGAGCAGTACTTC	CASRAGTGIVYEQYF
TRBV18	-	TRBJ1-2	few	TGTGCCAGCTCGCAAACAGGGTCCGGGGGCTACACCTTC	CASSQTGSGGYTF
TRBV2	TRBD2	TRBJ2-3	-	TGTGCCATCAGCCTCCCGGGGACTAGCGGGAGAATAGGGACAGATACGCAGTATTTT	CAISLPGTSGRIGTDTQYF
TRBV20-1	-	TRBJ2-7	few	TGCAGTGCTAGCTGGAATCCACGCGGGTACAAGCGGCGCTACGAGCAGTACTTC	CSASWNPRGYKRRYEQYF
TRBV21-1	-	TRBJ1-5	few	-	CASSKVGGGNQPQHF
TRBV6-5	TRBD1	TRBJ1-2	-	TGTGCCAGCAGCAAAACGGACAGGGTTGGCGGCGGCTACACCTTC	CASSKTDRVGGGYTF
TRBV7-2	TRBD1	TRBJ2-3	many	TGTGCCAGCAGCCCTGGTTCAGGGGGCCTAGATACGCAGTATTTT	CASSPGSGGLDTQYF
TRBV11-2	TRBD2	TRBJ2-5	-	TGTGCCAGCAGCTTTCTCCGACTAGCGGGGGGGAGGGAGACCCAGTACTTC	CASSFLRLAGGRETQYF
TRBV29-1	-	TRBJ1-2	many	TGCAGCGTTACGAACCTAATCGATGGCTACACCTTC	CSVTNLIDGYTF
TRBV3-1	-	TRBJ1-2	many	TGTGCCAGCAGCCAAGCCCAGAACGGCTACACCTTC	CASSQAQNGYTF
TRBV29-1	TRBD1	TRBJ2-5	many	TGCAGCGTTGAAGAGGGGGTTGGACAGGGACAAGAGACCCAGTACTTC	CSVEEGVGQGQETQYF
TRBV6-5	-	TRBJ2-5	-	TGTGCCAGCAGCCAGGACCGAAAGACCCAGTACTTC	CASSQDRKTQYF
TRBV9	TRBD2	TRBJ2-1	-	TGTGCCAGCAGCGTAGGGCGGGCTAGCGGGAGGGCCCAGCGTAACAATGAGCAGTTCTTC	CASSVGRASGRAQRNNEQFF